This T cell receptor beta chain emerged from a study of vaccination effects on CD4 cells after COVID-19. Concerning this clone: The antigen remains unidentified.

Germline V gives CDR1 SQVTM, CDR2 ANQGSEA. Deletions cut 7 bases from V and 3 bases from J, with 15 bases between. The CDR3 loop spans 14 amino acids. Antigen-specific CD4+ T cells were first expanded with viral peptide pools by the ViraFEST assay and only then sequenced. Once cultured for approximately eleven days, the cells underwent separation to obtain CD4+ T cells. TCRdb's table, derived via immunoSEQ multiplex PCR, lists solely in-frame clones and lacks some. Of roughly 20,000 clones listed, about 73% are singletons. Sequenced material: CD4+ T cells from PBMCs cultured with HCoV-229E spike peptides, taken before COVID-19 vaccination. The clonotype originates from a human donor who received a COVID-19 vaccine. The rearrangement joins TRBV29-1 to TRBJ2-2, with a possible D match to TRBD1 (6 bases). Here the CDR3 reads CSGKQGEHTGELFF. The CDR3 DNA reads TGCAGCGGTAAACAGGGAGAGCACACCGGGGAGCTGTTTTTT.